These 19 T cell receptor beta chains share one sample of origin, sequenced in a study of shared clonotypes between healthy human individuals. Sequencing used immunoSEQ multiplex PCR; TCRdb keeps in-frame clones, though not all of them. The sample includes more than 1.2 million clones, around 98.5% seen only once; the top ten take roughly 0.36%. Source material: naive CD4+ T cells sorted from blood. Subset: CD45RA+ positively selected. These TCRs come from a man aged 25-45 years in good health.

This clone was observed a single time. This chain connects TRBV27 to TRBJ2-2; 12 positions agree with TRBD2. Looked up from germline, CDR1 is MNHEY and CDR2 is SMNVEV (reference sequence). With V trimmed by 6 bases and J by 7 bases, 9 bases remained unmatched. This CDR3 region has 16 residues. The CDR3 coding sequence is TGTGCCAGCAGCAGACTAGCGGGAGTTCCTGACGGGGAGCTGTTTTTT. Its protein is CASSRLAGVPDGELFF.

This chain connects TRBV7-3 to TRBJ1-2, with a possible D match to TRBD1 (6 bases). CDR3 length equals 13 residues. CDR1 is SGHTA and CDR2 is FQGTGA in the germline V gene. Trimming pared 2 bases from V and 6 bases from J, leaving 10 bases between. Written as DNA, the CDR3 is TGTGCCAGCAGCTTAGGGGGCAGAGATGGCTACACCTTC. Amino acid sequence: CASSLGGRDGYTF.

Details on this clone: Other DNA sequences within the sample encode an identical CDR3. The chain carries TRBV19 and TRBJ1-5; maybe TRBD1 (5 bases). This CDR3 is built from 15 residues. V was pared by 0 bases and J by 0 bases, with 6 bases between. CDR1 and CDR2 (germline): LNHDA, SQIVND (reference sequence). CDR3 nucleotide sequence: TGTGCCAGTAGTATAGAGGGGCGTAGCAATCAGCCCCAGCATTTT. The encoded protein is CASSIEGRSNQPQHF. Complete variable domain (other parts from reference TRBV19 and TRBJ1-5): DGGITQSPKYLFRKEGQNVTLSCEQNLNHDAMYWYRQDPGQGLRLIYYSQIVNDFQKGDIAEGYSVSREKKESFPLTVTSAQKNPTAFYLCASSIEGRSNQPQHFGDGTRLSIL.

This chain joins TRBV7-8 and TRBJ1-1; 12 bases line up with TRBD1. The germline CDR1 and CDR2 sequences are SGHVS and FQNEAQ. V gave up 5 bases and J gave up 4 bases; unmatched junction bases: 11. The CDR3 runs 17 residues. CDR3 coding DNA: TGTGCCAGCAGCCAATTGGGACAGGGGGCGCGGAGCACTGAAGCTTTCTTT. Translation gives CASSQLGQGARSTEAFF. Full variable domain (remainder filled in from reference TRBV7-8 and TRBJ1-1): GAGVSQSPRYKVAKRGQDVALRCDPISGHVSLFWYQQALGQGPEFLTYFQNEAQLDKSGLPSDRFFAERPEGSVSTLKIQRTQQEDSAVYLCASSQLGQGARSTEAFFGQGTRLTVV.

J is TRBJ2-5 and V is TRBV5-5; D may be TRBD1 or TRBD2 (6 bases each). Deletions cut 0 bases from V and 2 bases from J, with 11 bases between. This CDR3 has 15 amino acids. Germline CDR1 reads SGHKS; CDR2 reads YYEKEE (reference sequence). CDR3 protein: CASSLGQAGQETQYF. In DNA form, the CDR3 reads TGTGCCAGCAGCTTGGGACAGGCGGGACAAGAGACCCAGTACTTC. Drawing the rest from reference TRBV5-5 and TRBJ2-5, the complete variable domain is DAGVTQSPTHLIKTRGQQVTLRCSPISGHKSVSWYQQVLGQGPQFIFQYYEKEERGRGNFPDRFSARQFPNYSSELNVNALLLGDSALYLCASSLGQAGQETQYFGPGTRLLVL.

V and J are TRBV4-2 and TRBJ2-7, with D unresolved. The ends were cut back, 0 bases at V and 6 bases at J, with 12 bases in the middle. This CDR3 is built from 14 residues. From germline, CDR1 is LGHNA and CDR2 YNFKEQ. In nucleotides, the CDR3 is TGTGCCAGCAGCCAAGATTACGGGTATGGCGAGCAGTACTTC. This encodes CASSQDYGYGEQYF.

This chain uses TRBV4-1 with TRBJ1-1, with TRBD1 matching 7 bases. The V gene end was trimmed by 3 bases and the J gene end by 5 bases; junction bases not matched to a gene: 6. This CDR3 spans 14 amino acids. Looked up from germline, CDR1 is MGHRA and CDR2 is YSYEKL. The CDR3 sequence: CASSHTDRSTEAFF. Written as DNA, the CDR3 is TGCGCCAGCAGCCACACGGACAGGAGTACTGAAGCTTTCTTT.

As to this clone: Because the CDR3's place on the DNA is in doubt, the DNA is left out and the CDR3 is given as listed by TCRdb. This CDR3 reads CASSFGLGSPFF. V usage is TRBV11-3 and J usage is TRBJ2-3. The CDR3 region is 12 residues in length, termini included. Germline V gives CDR1 SGHNT, CDR2 YENEEA.

The chain joins TRBV5-1 to TRBJ2-3; 13 bases align to TRBD2. V trimming: 2 bases; J trimming: 2 bases; junction bases outside the gene matches: 2. Germline assignment: CDR1 SGHRS and CDR2 YFSETQ. The CDR3 loop spans 16 amino acids. As DNA, the CDR3 is TGCGCCAGCAGCTTACTAGCGGGAGGGCCCACAGATACGCAGTATTTT. Encoded protein: CASSLLAGGPTDTQYF.

Concerning this clone: Other DNA sequences of this sample code for an identical CDR3. CDR3 in DNA: TGCAGCGTGACAGGGACCTACGAGCAGTACTTC. Residues: CSVTGTYEQYF. This chain joins TRBV29-1 and TRBJ2-7; 7 bases are shared with TRBD1. V lost 6 bases and J lost 2; bases outside the gene matches: 1. The V gene's germline CDR1 is SQVTM and CDR2 ANQGSEA. The length of the CDR3 is 11 residues.

The rearrangement links TRBV6-4 to TRBJ2-5, with 8 bases aligning to TRBD1. The CDR3 totals 20 residues. Germline trimming cut 0 bases from V and 2 bases from J; bases unmatched to any gene: 17. Germline lookup yields CDR1 MRHNA and CDR2 SNTAGT. Written as DNA, the CDR3 is TGTGCCAGCAGTGACTCCCCATCGGACAGGGAGAGGTGGTCACAAGAGACCCAGTACTTC. It specifies CASSDSPSDRERWSQETQYF.

The gene calls are TRBV7-8 and TRBJ2-7, with 8 bases fitting TRBD2. V was pared by 5 bases and J by 6 bases, with 3 bases of the junction left unmatched. Germline-derived CDR1 and CDR2 are SGHVS and FQNEAQ. CDR3 size: 12 residues. CDR3 loop: CASSLAGGEQYF. The CDR3 DNA reads TGTGCCAGCAGCCTCGCGGGGGGCGAGCAGTACTTC. Supplemented by reference TRBV7-8 and TRBJ2-7, the full variable domain reads GAGVSQSPRYKVAKRGQDVALRCDPISGHVSLFWYQQALGQGPEFLTYFQNEAQLDKSGLPSDRFFAERPEGSVSTLKIQRTQQEDSAVYLCASSLAGGEQYFGPGTRLTVT.

This chain joins TRBV6-5 and TRBJ1-5, with D perhaps matching TRBD1 (6 bases). Trimming left V 5 bases short and J 3 bases short, with 14 bases between. This CDR3 has 15 residues. Germline values: CDR1 MNHEY, CDR2 SVGAGI. The DNA of the CDR3 is TGTGCCAGCAGTACGAGTTGGGGGCTCAATCAGCCCCAGCATTTT. Its protein is CASSTSWGLNQPQHF.

The chain carries TRBV5-1 and TRBJ2-4; no reliable D call. The V end was cut by 4 bases, the J end by 8 bases, with 16 bases between. The V gene's germline CDR1 is SGHRS and CDR2 YFSETQ. This CDR3 is built from 14 residues. CDR3 sequence reads: CASSALGSGDIQYF. CDR3 coding DNA: TGCGCCAGCAGCGCCCTTGGGTCCGGAGACATTCAGTACTTC.

This chain joins TRBV28 and TRBJ1-2; tentative D call: TRBD1 (5 bases). The CDR3 sequence is 17 residues long. V gave up 5 bases and J gave up 5 bases, with 24 bases separating them. Germline-derived CDR1 and CDR2 are MDHEN and SYDVKM. CDR3 residues: CASSTRVGLPKSYGYTF. DNA of the CDR3: TGTGCCAGCAGTACCAGGGTGGGACTCCCAAAGTCATATGGCTACACCTTC.

The chain recombines TRBV5-8 with TRBJ1-1, with 9 bases identical to TRBD1. Trimming removed 4 bases from V and 6 bases from J; junction bases left unmatched: 7. CDR3 length: 14 residues. CDR1 and CDR2 (germline): SGHTS, YDEGEE. The CDR3 region is CASSRPGTGSEAFF. The CDR3, as DNA: TGTGCCAGCAGCCGTCCCGGGACAGGGTCTGAAGCTTTCTTT.

The chain joins TRBV27 to TRBJ1-1, with D possibly being TRBD1 (5 bases). Germline CDR1 is MNHEY and CDR2 is SMNVEV (reference sequence). The CDR3 is 11 amino acids. Trimming shortened V by 6 bases and J by 6 bases, and 8 bases separated the two germline ends. The CDR3 DNA reads as TGTGCCAGCAGGAAGGGGCCTGAAGCTTTCTTT. Translating gives CASRKGPEAFF.

This sequence joins TRBV11-2 and TRBJ2-1; 9 nucleotides line up with TRBD2. Germline-derived CDR1 and CDR2 are SGHAT and FQNNGV. Losses at the gene ends were 7 bases for V and 1 base for J; bases not matched to a gene: 8. CDR3 length: 16 amino acids. The CDR3 bases are TGTGCCAGCACCCCCTTAGCGGGAGTTTCCTACAATGAGCAGTTCTTC. The encoded protein is CASTPLAGVSYNEQFF.

In the case of this clone: Mismatch with germline at one junction end may stem from a read error. This chain uses TRBV2 with TRBJ1-2; D is uncertain. This CDR3 region has 13 residues. Per germline, CDR1 SNHLY and CDR2 FYNNEI. The CDR3 DNA reads TGTGCCAGCAGGGAAGCGGGAAACTATGGCTACACCTTC. Its protein product is CASREAGNYGYTF.